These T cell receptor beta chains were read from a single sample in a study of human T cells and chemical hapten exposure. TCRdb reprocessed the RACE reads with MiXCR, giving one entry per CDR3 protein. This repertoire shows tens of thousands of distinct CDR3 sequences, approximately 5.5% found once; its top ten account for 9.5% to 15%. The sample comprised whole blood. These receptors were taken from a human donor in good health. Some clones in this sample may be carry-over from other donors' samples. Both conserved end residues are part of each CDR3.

CASTLSGTPEKLFF | TRBJ1-4 | TRBV12-3/TRBV12-4
CASSELAGPHNEQFF | TRBJ2-1 | TRBV2
CASSYSISGINEKLFF | TRBJ1-4 | TRBV6-6
CSTLAGSYEQYF | TRBJ2-7 | TRBV20-1
CASSSPWGGNEQFF | TRBJ2-1 | TRBV7-2
CASSLDFLRTDTQYF | TRBJ2-3 | TRBV7-2
CASRLRGPALKF | TRBJ1-4 | TRBV6-6
CASSSFTDTQYF | TRBJ2-3 | TRBV7-2
CSVAGTASDQPQHF | TRBJ1-5 | TRBV29-1
CASSPRPESQYF | TRBJ2-3 | TRBV6-5
CSAGSVGQMSYEQYF | TRBJ2-7 | TRBV20-1
CASSEAGNTEAFF | TRBJ1-1 | TRBV2
CASSLVRSEQYF | TRBJ2-7 | TRBV5-6
CASSYLGTSREQYF | TRBJ2-7 | TRBV6-2/TRBV6-3
CASSFWLAGGPHNEQFF | TRBJ2-1 | TRBV11-2
CASSLSGVTNTGELFF | TRBJ2-2 | TRBV7-2
CASSVGLAGSYEQYF | TRBJ2-7 | TRBV13
CASSYSPNRQGMNTEAFF | TRBJ1-1 | TRBV6-2/TRBV6-3
CASSLQGRSYEQYF | TRBJ2-7 | TRBV28
CSATTSGTGTDTQYF | TRBJ2-3 | TRBV20-1
CASTSHRATGVEYNSPLHF | TRBJ1-6 | TRBV19
CASSQQLGAYQFF | TRBJ2-1 | TRBV14
CASSQDLITYEQYF | TRBJ2-7 | TRBV6-2/TRBV6-3
CSARIRGNNQPQHF | TRBJ1-5 | TRBV20-1
CASSIRTTTEAFF | TRBJ1-1 | TRBV12-3/TRBV12-4
CASSVGGGTGGLSPLHF | TRBJ1-6 | TRBV9
CASSRDRGSYGYTF | TRBJ1-2 | TRBV19
CASSPGQGGTQYF | TRBJ2-5 | TRBV28
CASSPARGDGYTF | TRBJ1-2 | TRBV18
CSAWKGGLAYEQYF | TRBJ2-7 | TRBV20-1
CASTDNLLPYGYTF | TRBJ1-2 | TRBV7-9
CASSPTYNEQFF | TRBJ2-1 | TRBV2
CASSPPMGRGEKLFF | TRBJ1-4 | TRBV18
CASSYALGSDTQYF | TRBJ2-3 | TRBV6-5
CERRKRERGSDTQYF | TRBJ2-3 | TRBV2
CASSLNYEQYF | TRBJ2-7 | TRBV28
CASTFRKETQYF | TRBJ2-5 | TRBV12-3/TRBV12-4
CASTDGQGRSYNSPLHF | TRBJ1-6 | TRBV6-1
CSAVVLGGGYTF | TRBJ1-2 | TRBV29-1
CASSEAKAGGYTF | TRBJ1-2 | TRBV6-1
CASSFSWSSDTQYF | TRBJ2-3 | TRBV27
CASSLGVGVRTIYF | TRBJ1-3 | TRBV7-2
CSVLEGAGANVLTF | TRBJ2-6 | TRBV29-1
CASSLQGYGYTF | TRBJ1-2 | TRBV7-2
CSARDRYRGNQPQHF | TRBJ1-5 | TRBV20-1
CASSLVQGGQSSYNEQFF | TRBJ2-1 | TRBV7-2
CAISESTRNTGELFF | TRBJ2-2 | TRBV10-3
CASSLGGGADTQYF | TRBJ2-3 | TRBV11-3
CASSLLGGGGYEQYF | TRBJ2-7 | TRBV3-1
CASSHNRRAGPQHF | TRBJ1-5 | TRBV7-2